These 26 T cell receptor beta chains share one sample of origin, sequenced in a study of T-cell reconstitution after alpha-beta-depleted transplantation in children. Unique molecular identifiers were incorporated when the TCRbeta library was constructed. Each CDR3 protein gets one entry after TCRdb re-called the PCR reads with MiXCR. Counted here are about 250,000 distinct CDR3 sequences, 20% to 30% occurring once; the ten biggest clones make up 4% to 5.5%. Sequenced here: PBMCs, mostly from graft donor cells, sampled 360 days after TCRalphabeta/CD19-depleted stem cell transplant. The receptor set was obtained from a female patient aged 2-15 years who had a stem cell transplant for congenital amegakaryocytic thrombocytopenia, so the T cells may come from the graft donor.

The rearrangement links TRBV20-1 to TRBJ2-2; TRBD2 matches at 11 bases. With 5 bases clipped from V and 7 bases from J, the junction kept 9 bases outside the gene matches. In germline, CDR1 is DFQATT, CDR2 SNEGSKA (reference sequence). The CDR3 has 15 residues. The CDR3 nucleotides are TGCAGTGCTCTGGGTAGCGGGGGGGCCTTCGGGGAGCTGTTTTTT. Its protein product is CSALGSGGAFGELFF.

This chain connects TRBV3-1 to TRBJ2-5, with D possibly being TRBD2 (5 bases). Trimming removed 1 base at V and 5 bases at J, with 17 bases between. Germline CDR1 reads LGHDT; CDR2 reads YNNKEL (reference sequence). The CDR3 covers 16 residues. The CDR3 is CASSQGGPSGAETQYF. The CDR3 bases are TGTGCCAGCAGCCAAGGAGGACCGAGCGGTGCGGAGACCCAGTACTTC.

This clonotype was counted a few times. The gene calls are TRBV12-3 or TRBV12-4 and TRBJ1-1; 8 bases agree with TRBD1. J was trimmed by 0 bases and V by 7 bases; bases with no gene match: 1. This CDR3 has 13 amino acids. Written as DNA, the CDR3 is TGTGCCAGCAAGGGACAGGTGAACACTGAAGCTTTCTTT. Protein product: CASKGQVNTEAFF.

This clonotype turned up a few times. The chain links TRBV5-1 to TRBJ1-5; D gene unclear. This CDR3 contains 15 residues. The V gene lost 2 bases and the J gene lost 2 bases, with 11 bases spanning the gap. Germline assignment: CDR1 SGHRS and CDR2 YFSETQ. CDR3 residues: CASSFQPGGNQPQHF. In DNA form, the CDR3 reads TGCGCCAGCAGCTTTCAACCCGGGGGCAATCAGCCCCAGCATTTT.

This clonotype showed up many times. CDR3 amino acids: CASSPRISAASGYEQYF. CDR3 nucleotides: TGTGCCAGCTCACCACGGATATCGGCGGCTAGCGGTTACGAGCAGTACTTC. The chain recombines TRBV18 with TRBJ2-7, with 7 bases lining up with TRBD2. Germline V lookup: CDR1 KGHSH, CDR2 LQKENI. V dropped 1 base and J dropped 4; count of bases not matched to a gene: 13. The CDR3 totals 17 residues.

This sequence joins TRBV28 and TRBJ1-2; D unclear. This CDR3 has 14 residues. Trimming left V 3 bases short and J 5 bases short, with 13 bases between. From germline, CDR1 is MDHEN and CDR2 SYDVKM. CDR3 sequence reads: CASSFQPTAYGYTF. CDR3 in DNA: TGTGCCAGCAGTTTTCAGCCGACCGCTTATGGCTACACCTTC.

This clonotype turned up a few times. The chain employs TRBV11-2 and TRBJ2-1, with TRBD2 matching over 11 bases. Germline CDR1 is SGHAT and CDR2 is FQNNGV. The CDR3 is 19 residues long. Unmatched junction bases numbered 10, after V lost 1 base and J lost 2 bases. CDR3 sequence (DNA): TGTGCCAGCAGCTTAGTTCGGATGAGACTAGCGGGAACCTACAATGAGCAGTTCTTC. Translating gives CASSLVRMRLAGTYNEQFF. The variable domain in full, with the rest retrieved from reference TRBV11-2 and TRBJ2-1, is EAGVAQSPRYKIIEKRQSVAFWCNPISGHATLYWYQQILGQGPKLLIQFQNNGVVDDSQLPKDRFSAERLKGVDSTLKIQPAKLEDSAVYLCASSLVRMRLAGTYNEQFFGPGTRLTVL.

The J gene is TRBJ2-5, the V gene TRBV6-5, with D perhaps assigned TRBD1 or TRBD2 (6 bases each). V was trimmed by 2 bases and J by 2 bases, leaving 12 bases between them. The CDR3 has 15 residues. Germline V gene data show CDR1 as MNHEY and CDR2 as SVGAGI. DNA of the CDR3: TGTGCCAGCAGTTACCCCGGAGGGGGGCAAGAGACCCAGTACTTC. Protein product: CASSYPGGGQETQYF.

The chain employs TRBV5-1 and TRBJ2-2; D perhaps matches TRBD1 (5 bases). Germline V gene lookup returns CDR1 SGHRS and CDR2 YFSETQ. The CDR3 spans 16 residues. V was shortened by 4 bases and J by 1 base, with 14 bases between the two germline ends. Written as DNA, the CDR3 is TGCGCCAGCAGCGTCGTGGGGCAGCTGAACACCGGGGAGCTGTTTTTT. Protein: CASSVVGQLNTGELFF.

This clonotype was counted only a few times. Written as DNA, the CDR3 is TGTGCCAGCAGCTTGATGAAGGGAGGGAATCAGCCCCAGCATTTT. It encodes CASSLMKGGNQPQHF. The chain combines TRBV7-2 with TRBJ1-5; D is uncertain. Trimming took off 3 bases at V and 4 bases at J, with 13 bases between the two ends. The germline V gene has CDR1 SGHTA and CDR2 FQGNSA. CDR3 size: 15 residues. Drawing the rest from reference TRBV7-2 and TRBJ1-5, the complete variable domain is GAGVSQSPSNKVTEKGKDVELRCDPISGHTALYWYRQSLGQGLEFLIYFQGNSAPDKSGLPSDRFSAERTGGSVSTLTIQRTQQEDSAVYLCASSLMKGGNQPQHFGDGTRLSIL.

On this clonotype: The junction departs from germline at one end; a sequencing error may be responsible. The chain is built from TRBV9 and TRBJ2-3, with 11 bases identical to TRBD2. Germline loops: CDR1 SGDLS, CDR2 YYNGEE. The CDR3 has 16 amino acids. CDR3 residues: CASSMTSGASTDTQYF. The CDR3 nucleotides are TGTGCCAGCAGCATGACTAGCGGGGCAAGCACAGATACGCAGTACTTT.

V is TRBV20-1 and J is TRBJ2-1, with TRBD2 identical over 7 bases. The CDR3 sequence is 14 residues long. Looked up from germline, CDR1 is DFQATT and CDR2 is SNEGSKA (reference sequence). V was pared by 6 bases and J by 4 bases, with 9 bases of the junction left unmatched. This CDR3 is CSAPKRELYNEQFF. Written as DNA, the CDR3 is TGCAGTGCCCCGAAGCGGGAACTGTACAATGAGCAGTTCTTC.

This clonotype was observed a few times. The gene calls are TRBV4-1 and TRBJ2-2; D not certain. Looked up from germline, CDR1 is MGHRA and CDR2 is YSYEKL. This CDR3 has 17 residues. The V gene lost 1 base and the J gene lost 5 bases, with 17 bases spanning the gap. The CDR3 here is CASSQVGLVSWTGELFF. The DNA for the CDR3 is TGCGCCAGCAGCCAAGTAGGGCTAGTTTCTTGGACCGGGGAGCTGTTTTTT.

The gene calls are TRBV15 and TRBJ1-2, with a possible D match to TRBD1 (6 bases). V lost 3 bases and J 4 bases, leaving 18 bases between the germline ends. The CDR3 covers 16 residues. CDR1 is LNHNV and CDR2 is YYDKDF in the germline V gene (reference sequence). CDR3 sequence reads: CATSSGPTGNLYGYTF. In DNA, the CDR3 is TGTGCCACCAGCAGCGGTCCGACAGGTAACCTCTATGGCTACACCTTC.

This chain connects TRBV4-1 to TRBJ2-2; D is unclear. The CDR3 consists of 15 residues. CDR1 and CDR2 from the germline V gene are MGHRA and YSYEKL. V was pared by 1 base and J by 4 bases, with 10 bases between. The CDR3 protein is CASSQGVSSTGELFF. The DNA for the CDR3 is TGCGCCAGCAGCCAAGGGGTATCTAGCACCGGGGAGCTGTTTTTT.

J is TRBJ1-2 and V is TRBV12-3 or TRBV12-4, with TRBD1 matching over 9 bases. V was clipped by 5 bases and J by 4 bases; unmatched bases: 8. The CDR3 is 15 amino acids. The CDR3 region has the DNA TGTGCCAGCAGTCGGACAGGGGCGGTCCCCTATGGCTACACCTTC. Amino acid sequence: CASSRTGAVPYGYTF.

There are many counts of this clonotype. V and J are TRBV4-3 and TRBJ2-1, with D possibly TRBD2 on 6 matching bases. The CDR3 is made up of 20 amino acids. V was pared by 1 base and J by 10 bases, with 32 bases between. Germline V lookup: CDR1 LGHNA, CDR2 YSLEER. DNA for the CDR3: TGCGCCAGCAGCCAAGTTCATTTAGGGCTCCCCGGACTACCCAAACTAGAGCAGTTCTTC. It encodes CASSQVHLGLPGLPKLEQFF.

The CDR3: CASSLVRQGAPNTEAFF. As DNA, the CDR3 is TGTGCCAGCAGTTTGGTTCGACAGGGGGCGCCGAACACTGAAGCTTTCTTT. This chain connects TRBV27 to TRBJ1-1; the match to TRBD1 covers 10 bases. Trimming cost V 3 bases and J 1 base; bases outside gene matches: 8. This CDR3 region has 17 residues. Germline CDR1 and CDR2: MNHEY and SMNVEV (reference sequence).

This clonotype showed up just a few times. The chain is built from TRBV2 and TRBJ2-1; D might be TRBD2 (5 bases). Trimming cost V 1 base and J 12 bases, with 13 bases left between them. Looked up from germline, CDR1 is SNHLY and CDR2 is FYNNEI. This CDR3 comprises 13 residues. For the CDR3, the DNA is TGTGCCAGCAGTGAAGGAGGCGCGGGCTCGCAGTTCTTC. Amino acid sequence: CASSEGGAGSQFF.

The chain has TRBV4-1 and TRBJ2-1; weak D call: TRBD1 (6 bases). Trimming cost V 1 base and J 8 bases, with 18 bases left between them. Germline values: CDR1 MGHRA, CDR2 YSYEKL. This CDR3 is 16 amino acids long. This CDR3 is CASSQGRGIGPDEQFF. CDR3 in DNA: TGCGCCAGCAGCCAAGGTAGGGGGATCGGACCGGATGAGCAGTTCTTC.

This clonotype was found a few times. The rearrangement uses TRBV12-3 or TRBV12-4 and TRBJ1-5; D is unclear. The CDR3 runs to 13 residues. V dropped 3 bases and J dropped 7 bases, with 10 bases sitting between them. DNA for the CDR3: TGTGCCAGCAGTTTGGGCCGGAGGCAGCCCCAGCATTTT. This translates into CASSLGRRQPQHF.

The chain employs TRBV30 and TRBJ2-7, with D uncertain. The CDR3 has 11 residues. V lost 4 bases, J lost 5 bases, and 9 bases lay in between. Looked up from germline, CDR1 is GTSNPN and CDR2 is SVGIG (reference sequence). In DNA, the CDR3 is TGTGCCTGGACTTTCCGTGACGAGCAGTACTTC. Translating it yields CAWTFRDEQYF.

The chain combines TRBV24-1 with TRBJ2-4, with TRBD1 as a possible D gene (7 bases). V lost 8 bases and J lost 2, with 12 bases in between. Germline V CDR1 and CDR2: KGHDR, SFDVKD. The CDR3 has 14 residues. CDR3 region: CATTGGGPKNIQYF. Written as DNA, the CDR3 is TGTGCCACCACCGGAGGGGGCCCCAAAAACATTCAGTACTTC.

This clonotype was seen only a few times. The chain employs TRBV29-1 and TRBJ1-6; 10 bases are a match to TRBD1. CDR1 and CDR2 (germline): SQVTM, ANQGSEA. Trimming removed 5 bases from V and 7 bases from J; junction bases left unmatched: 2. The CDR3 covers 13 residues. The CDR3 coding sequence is TGCAGCGTTCAGACAGGGGGCAATTCACCCCTCCACTTT. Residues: CSVQTGGNSPLHF.

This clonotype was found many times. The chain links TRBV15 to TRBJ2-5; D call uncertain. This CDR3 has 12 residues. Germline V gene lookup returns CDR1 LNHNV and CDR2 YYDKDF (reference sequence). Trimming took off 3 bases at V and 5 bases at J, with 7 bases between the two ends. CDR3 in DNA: TGTGCCACCAGCAGTCCGAGGGAGACCCAGTACTTC. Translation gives CATSSPRETQYF.

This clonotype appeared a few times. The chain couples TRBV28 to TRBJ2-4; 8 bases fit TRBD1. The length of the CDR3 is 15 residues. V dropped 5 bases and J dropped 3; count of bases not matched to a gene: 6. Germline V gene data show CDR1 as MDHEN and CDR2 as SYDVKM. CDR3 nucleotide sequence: TGTGCCAGCAGTCAGGACAGGGCTGGCAAAAACATTCAGTACTTC. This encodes CASSQDRAGKNIQYF.